This T cell receptor (beta chain) originates from a study of blood T cell repertoires in COVID-19. Study summary: Sources were T cells, B-cell-depleted T cells, or PBMCs; the material itself was cDNA or gDNA.

The J segment lost 4 bases and the V segment lost 7 bases, leaving 7 bases of the junction unmatched. The germline CDR1 and CDR2 sequences are SNHLY and FYNNEI. This CDR3 region has 14 residues. Per the original data handling: Nucleated cell counts were estimated from reference gene primer amplification. Some clones are missing from TCRdb's copy, which holds only in-frame ones; the method was immunoSEQ multiplex PCR. D and trimming were read from the DNA, whereas the V and J calls and clone size are those reported in that table. The table records 120,000 or so clones, over 55% of them present only once. This clone was seen once.

This clonotype was sampled from a woman in her 70s with acute or convalescent COVID-19. The sample taken for sequencing was peripheral blood. The chain combines TRBV2 with TRBJ2-7, with TRBD2 matching over 10 bases. The CDR3 DNA is TGTGCCAGCACCGATACTAGCGGGGTTTACGAGCAGTACTTC. It yields the protein CASTDTSGVYEQYF.